This entry concerns a single T cell receptor beta chain. Antigen unknown. This entry is derived from a study of T-cell memory formation after mild COVID-19. Broader study findings: Those CD4+ clones that contracted were mainly in CM and EM (CD8+ ones in EMRA). Clones that contracted from day 15 to 85 had balanced CD4/CD8; later expanders were CD4+ biased. Pre-infection memory held some responding clones, suggesting pre-existing cross-reactive T cells responded.

V lost 3 bases and J lost 6, with 11 bases in between. The CDR3 is 13 amino acids. Germline values: CDR1 KGHSH, CDR2 LQKENI. Constant-segment primers were used for 5'RACE, and the resulting TCR alpha and TCR beta cDNA libraries carried sample barcodes and UMIs. TCRdb reprocessed the 5' RACE reads with MiXCR, giving one entry per CDR3 protein. This table has 470,000 or so distinct CDR3 sequences, about 18% appearing once. The rearrangement uses TRBV18 and TRBJ1-1; a possible D gene is TRBD1 (5 bases). Input material: PBMCs or a T cell subset sorted from them (not recorded which). This TCR derives from an adult woman who had mild COVID-19 (a few samples of this study predate the infection). Cell type and time point are not known. The CDR3 loop reads CASSPGTSSEAFF. The CDR3 DNA follows: TGTGCCAGCTCACCCGGGACGTCTTCTGAAGCTTTCTTT.